The 18 T cell receptor beta chains below were found in one sample sequenced in a study of T cells after posttransplantation cyclophosphamide. This table comes from immunoSEQ multiplex PCR, and its TCRdb copy is limited to in-frame clones, with some not included. The sample holds some 1,900 clones, and no clone turns up only once. Busulfan-fludarabine conditioning, marrow transplant, and cyclophosphamide on days +3 and +4 were administered. The sample was PBMCs, taken 32 days after allogeneic stem cell transplant with posttransplant cyclophosphamide. The origin of the receptors is a female patient in her thirties or forties who received an allogeneic stem cell transplant from a related donor, was CMV-positive, and had no GVHD. Some T cells may originate from the graft donor.

In its sample, this clone is medium-sized. This sequence joins TRBV24-1 and TRBJ1-4; D unclear. Trimming removed 4 bases from V and 7 bases from J, with 12 bases in between. Per the germline V gene, CDR1 is KGHDR and CDR2 is SFDVKD. This CDR3 has 14 residues. This chain's CDR3 is CATSDGGWFEKLFF. The DNA of the CDR3 is TGTGCCACCAGTGACGGCGGATGGTTTGAAAAACTGTTTTTT.

This clone is medium-sized (0.01 to 0.1%) within its sample. J is TRBJ2-3 and V is TRBV7-9; a weak D match, TRBD2 (6 bases). V was trimmed by 1 base and J by 8 bases, leaving 19 bases between them. The CDR3 totals 16 residues. Germline V gene lookup returns CDR1 SEHNR and CDR2 FQNEAQ (reference sequence). The CDR3: CASSLGQASPGGTQYF. CDR3 DNA: TGTGCCAGCAGCTTAGGCCAGGCTAGTCCCGGGGGTACGCAGTATTTT.

This clone is classed as medium-sized. The genes are TRBV19 and TRBJ1-2; 9 bases line up with TRBD1. Trimming took 6 bases from V and 4 from J; bases not matched to a gene: 3. Germline V gene data show CDR1 as LNHDA and CDR2 as SQIVND (reference sequence). The CDR3 runs to 13 residues. CDR3 amino acids: CASSRDRAYGYTF. The CDR3 DNA reads as TGTGCCAGTAGCCGGGACAGGGCCTATGGCTACACCTTC.

By its share, this clone is medium-sized. J is TRBJ1-5 and V is TRBV10-1, with TRBD1 identical over 8 bases. The CDR3 is 17 residues long. Germline CDR1 WNHNN, CDR2 SYGVQD (reference sequence). Trimming removed 4 bases from V and 4 bases from J; junction bases left unmatched: 12. The CDR3 here is CASSGSGTGGKNQPQHF. DNA of the CDR3: TGCGCCAGCAGTGGATCCGGAACAGGGGGGAAAAATCAGCCCCAGCATTTT.

This clone was detected ten times or more. The chain joins TRBV5-1 to TRBJ2-7; D ambiguous. There are 11 residues in the CDR3. The V gene's germline CDR1 is SGHRS and CDR2 YFSETQ. V lost 0 bases to trimming and J lost 6 bases, with 4 bases between them. CDR3 in DNA: TGCGCCAGCAGCTTGGGGCCCGAGCAGTACTTC. Translated: CASSLGPEQYF.

This clone was observed many times. This sequence joins TRBV4-1 and TRBJ1-1; the D is unclear. Per germline, CDR1 MGHRA and CDR2 YSYEKL. V lost 1 base and J 0 bases, leaving 6 bases between the germline ends. The CDR3 spans 14 residues. CDR3 DNA: TGCGCCAGCAGCCAAGTCGGGTTGAACACTGAAGCTTTCTTT. The encoded protein is CASSQVGLNTEAFF.

This clone rates as medium-sized (0.01 to 0.1%). The chain has TRBV24-1 and TRBJ2-1; 12 nucleotides agree with TRBD2. The germline V gene has CDR1 KGHDR and CDR2 SFDVKD. V trimming: 4 bases; J trimming: 7 bases; junction bases outside the gene matches: 7. The CDR3 runs 16 residues. This chain's CDR3 is CATSEPGLAGLNEQFF. The CDR3 DNA reads TGTGCCACCAGTGAGCCGGGACTAGCGGGTTTAAATGAGCAGTTCTTC.

By sample fraction, this clone is medium-sized (0.01 to 0.1%). The V gene is TRBV19, the J gene TRBJ2-7; 8 nucleotides align to TRBD1. The CDR3 length is 15 residues. With 6 bases clipped from V and 0 bases from J, the junction kept 7 bases outside the gene matches. Germline values: CDR1 LNHDA, CDR2 SQIVND (reference sequence). The CDR3 bases are TGTGCCAGTAGATCGACAGGGGCCGGCTCCTACGAGCAGTACTTC. Its protein is CASRSTGAGSYEQYF.

This clone turned up a few times. V and J are TRBV7-3 and TRBJ2-2; D unresolved. CDR1 is SGHTA, CDR2 FQGTGA, per germline. Trimming left V 5 bases short and J 4 bases short, with 14 bases between. The CDR3 totals 15 residues. DNA for the CDR3: TGTGCCAGCAGCGCCGCTCTCAAGGGCACCGGGGAGCTGTTTTTT. This sequence encodes CASSAALKGTGELFF.

The V and J genes are TRBV11-2 and TRBJ1-4, with D unresolved. The germline gives CDR1 SGHAT, CDR2 FQNNGV. This CDR3 has 14 amino acids. V was trimmed by 2 bases and J by 8 bases, leaving 12 bases between them. CDR3 nucleotide sequence: TGTGCCAGCAGCTTACTGCTTAATGGCGAAAAACTGTTTTTT. As protein: CASSLLLNGEKLFF.

Within the sample, this clone is large (0.1 to 1%). J is TRBJ1-6 and V is TRBV27; 11 bases match TRBD1. Trimming removed 2 bases from V and 10 bases from J; junction bases left unmatched: 4. Germline assignment: CDR1 MNHEY and CDR2 SMNVEV (reference sequence). The CDR3 spans 15 residues. For the CDR3, the DNA is TGTGCCAGCAGTTTAGGGACAGGGGGACGCTCACCCCTCCACTTT. The encoded protein is CASSLGTGGRSPLHF.

In this sample, this clone turned up many times. The CDR3 spells CSATRDSEAFF. The CDR3 coding sequence is TGCAGTGCTACCCGGGACAGTGAAGCTTTCTTT. The chain employs TRBV20-1 and TRBJ1-1; 7 bases match TRBD1. This CDR3 spans 11 amino acids. Germline CDR1 reads DFQATT; CDR2 reads SNEGSKA (reference sequence). Trimming at V came to 4 bases and at J to 7 bases, leaving 3 bases not matched to a gene.

This clone showed up just a few times. This rearrangement joins TRBV9 to TRBJ2-2; no reliable D call. The CDR3 is 16 residues long. The germline gives CDR1 SGDLS, CDR2 YYNGEE. The V gene lost 2 bases and the J gene lost 2 bases, with 13 bases spanning the gap. The CDR3 protein is CASSVSSRPNTGELFF. The CDR3 region has the DNA TGTGCCAGCAGCGTTAGTAGCAGACCTAACACCGGGGAGCTGTTTTTT.

This clone qualifies as medium-sized. This chain uses TRBV5-6 with TRBJ2-4; D is perhaps TRBD1 (6 bases). The CDR3 is 13 residues long. Germline V gives CDR1 SGHDT, CDR2 YYEEEE. The germline V and J ends were trimmed by 2 bases and 3 bases, with 6 bases remaining between them. The CDR3 bases are TGTGCCAGCAGCTTACAGGGCAAAAACATTCAGTACTTC. Its translation is CASSLQGKNIQYF.

This clone is medium-sized in the sample. Other DNA sequences within the sample encode an identical CDR3. The rearrangement joins TRBV27 to TRBJ2-7; 8 bases are a match to TRBD2. The CDR3 length is 13 residues. The germline CDR1 and CDR2 sequences are MNHEY and SMNVEV (reference sequence). V dropped 4 bases and J dropped 4; count of bases not matched to a gene: 3. CDR3 amino acids: CASSSGTSYEQYF. In DNA form, the CDR3 reads TGTGCCAGCAGTTCCGGGACTAGTTACGAGCAGTACTTC.

By share of the sample, this clone is medium-sized (0.01 to 0.1%). This sequence joins TRBV7-2 and TRBJ1-1; D is possibly TRBD1 (5 bases). The CDR3 contains 13 residues. Germline CDR1 SGHTA, CDR2 FQGNSA. V was cut by 3 bases and J by 1 base, with 6 bases left in between. The CDR3 loop is CASSFGGNTEAFF. Written as DNA, the CDR3 is TGTGCCAGCAGCTTCGGGGGGAACACTGAAGCTTTCTTT.

In its sample, this clone is medium-sized. The chain carries TRBV7-2 and TRBJ2-7; 7 nucleotides match TRBD1. CDR3 length equals 14 residues. CDR1 and CDR2 from the germline V gene are SGHTA and FQGNSA. The trim removed 0 bases at V and 3 bases at J, leaving 2 bases unmatched. CDR3 residues: CASSLAGTDYEQYF. DNA for the CDR3: TGTGCCAGCAGCTTAGCTGGGACAGACTACGAGCAGTACTTC.

This clone has ten or more counts. The rearrangement links TRBV6-1 to TRBJ1-4; 8 positions agree with TRBD1. This CDR3 region has 15 residues. V lost 6 bases to trimming and J lost 2 bases; unmatched junction nucleotides: 5. Germline-derived CDR1 and CDR2 are MNHNS and SASEGT. The DNA for the CDR3 is TGTGCCAGCAGCGAGGACAGGGTGACTAATGAAAAACTGTTTTTT. Amino acids: CASSEDRVTNEKLFF.